This T cell receptor beta chain was captured in a study of cytomegalovirus exposure and HLA in healthy donors. Regarding this clone: Its antigen is unidentified.

General study findings and limits: With high specificity and sensitivity, the classifier reportedly diagnosed cytomegalovirus status. Within the data, a cluster of highly shared sequence variants was likely a sequencing artifact.

The germline V gene has CDR1 SGHDT and CDR2 YYEEEE. The V segment lost 3 bases and the J segment 5 bases; nucleotides outside the gene matches: 5. There are 15 residues in the CDR3. It was with 60 Vbeta and 13 Jbeta primers that the PCR ran. Sequencing was performed with immunoSEQ multiplex PCR; in TCRdb, only in-frame clones are kept and a portion is missing. The data contain approximately 150,000 clones, roughly 80% of them singletons. The V call is TRBV5-6, the J call TRBJ2-1; 10 nucleotides line up with TRBD2. Sequenced material: PBMCs. The receptor was isolated from a man aged 50-60 years in good health and CMV-seropositive. The CDR3 bases are TGTGCCAGCAGCTACAATAGCGGGGGGCACAATGAGCAGTTCTTC. Protein product: CASSYNSGGHNEQFF. The full variable domain, its missing parts supplied by reference TRBV5-6 and TRBJ2-1, is DAGVTQSPTHLIKTRGQQVTLRCSPKSGHDTVSWYQQALGQGPQFIFQYYEEEERQRGNFPDRFSGHQFPNYSSELNVNALLLGDSALYLCASSYNSGGHNEQFFGPGTRLTVL.